These T cell receptor beta chains were read from a single sample in a study of T cells after yellow fever vaccination. One entry per CDR3 protein, called by TCRdb with MiXCR from the 5' RACE reads. In the table there are 180,000 or so distinct CDR3 sequences, 9.5% to 11% of which are singletons. The starting material was CD8+ T cells sorted from PBMCs, obtained 15 days after the yellow fever booster vaccination. The receptors were gathered from a man aged 18 to 29 who received the YFV17D yellow fever vaccine. CDR3s include the opening cysteine and the closing phenylalanine or tryptophan. D genes are given only for firm matches. Only part of the rows carry a size: once, few, many, or a class if the clone is expanded.

j_gene | abundance | v_gene | d_gene | CDR3nt | CDR3aa
TRBJ2-3 | - | TRBV11-2 | TRBD2 | TGTGCCAGCAGCCTCGTGACTAGCGGAGTAGATACGCAGTATTTT | CASSLVTSGVDTQYF
TRBJ2-2 | - | TRBV6-5 | - | TGTGCCAGCAGTTACCGACTTGAGTACATCGGGGAGCTGTTTTTT | CASSYRLEYIGELFF
TRBJ2-3 | few | TRBV7-2 | - | TGTGCCAGCAGCGCCCCGGATGACTACACAGATACGCAGTATTTT | CASSAPDDYTDTQYF
TRBJ2-1 | many | TRBV27 | TRBD2 | TGTGCCAGCAGTTCACGACTAGCGGGGGACAATGAGCAGTTCTTC | CASSSRLAGDNEQFF
TRBJ1-1 | - | TRBV11-2 | - | TGTGCCAGCAGCTTCACAGGGATAGCGGACACTGAAGCTTTCTTT | CASSFTGIADTEAFF
TRBJ2-3 | many | TRBV15 | TRBD2 | TGTGCCACCAGCAGAGATCGAGGCGGGGGAGCAGATACGCAGTATTTT | CATSRDRGGGADTQYF
TRBJ2-3 | - | TRBV2 | TRBD1 | TGTGCCAGCAGTACCGACAGGGGGTATGAAGATACGCAGTATTTT | CASSTDRGYEDTQYF
TRBJ2-5 | - | TRBV3-1 | TRBD2 | TGTGCCAGCAGCCAAGGGACTAGCGGGGGCCTAGAACGACAAGAGACCCAGTACTTC | CASSQGTSGGLERQETQYF
TRBJ2-2 | - | TRBV4-1 | - | TGCGCCAGCAGCTCAAGAACAGGCCTGACCGGGGAGCTGTTTTTT | CASSSRTGLTGELFF
TRBJ2-5 | few | TRBV6-2/TRBV6-3 | - | TGTGCCAGCACCCCAAGCCCGTACCAAGAGACCCAGTACTTC | CASTPSPYQETQYF
TRBJ1-6 | - | TRBV12-2 | - | TGTGCAAGTCGCCAACTTTTGGGGGGTAGCTCCTATAATTCACCCCTCCACTTT | CASRQLLGGSSYNSPLHF
TRBJ1-5 | - | TRBV28 | TRBD1 | TGTGCCAGCCGCCTCCGGGACAGTAATCAGCCCCAGCATTTT | CASRLRDSNQPQHF
TRBJ2-1 | - | TRBV5-6 | TRBD2 | TGTGCCAGCAGCTTGGCCAGCGGGGGGGCTTTTTTAGTCTCCTACAATGAGCAGTTCTTC | CASSLASGGAFLVSYNEQFF
TRBJ1-6 | few | TRBV27 | - | TGTGCCAGCGGGGGGCAGGGGTTGTCACCCCTCCACTTT | CASGGQGLSPLHF